A single sample gave rise to the 14 T cell receptor beta chains below, sequenced in a study of T cell repertoires in cytomegalovirus infection. TCRdb analysed the reads with MiXCR anew, one entry per CDR3 protein. The table lists approximately 250,000 distinct CDR3 sequences, 22% of them singletons. Sequenced input: CD8+ T cells from PBMCs. Every receptor here comes from a human donor in good health (CMV status not recorded). Some clones in this sample may be carry-over from other donors' samples.

The chain has TRBV20-1 and TRBJ1-1; unclear D gene. Germline V CDR1 and CDR2: DFQATT, SNEGSKA (reference sequence). V lost 1 base, J lost 1 base, and 7 bases lay in between. This CDR3 is 13 amino acids long. In DNA, the CDR3 is TGCAGTGCTAGAGGGTCAGCGAACACTGAAGCTTTCTTT. Residues: CSARGSANTEAFF.

J is TRBJ1-4 and V is TRBV7-6, with D uncertain. This CDR3 contains 18 residues. Germline-derived CDR1 and CDR2 are SGHVS and FNYEAQ. Deletions cut 0 bases from V and 8 bases from J, with 22 bases between. In nucleotides, the CDR3 is TGTGCCAGCAGCTTAGCCCCGCCTTGGGAGGACTCGGTGGAAAAACTGTTTTTT. Its translation is CASSLAPPWEDSVEKLFF.

Ten or more counts support this clonotype. V and J are TRBV7-6 and TRBJ1-3; D not certain. V lost 0 bases and J lost 3, with 9 bases in between. The CDR3 is made up of 15 amino acids. Germline CDR1 reads SGHVS; CDR2 reads FNYEAQ. The CDR3 DNA reads TGTGCCAGCAGCTTAGCCGCGTCTGTTGGAAACACCATATATTTT. Its translation is CASSLAASVGNTIYF.

This clonotype was recorded a few times. This rearrangement joins TRBV7-8 to TRBJ1-1; D is unclear. The CDR3 covers 14 residues. Germline assignment: CDR1 SGHVS and CDR2 FQNEAQ. The germline V and J ends were trimmed by 3 bases and 6 bases, with 14 bases remaining between them. The CDR3 is CASSFNWPHSEAFF. Written as DNA, the CDR3 is TGTGCCAGCAGCTTCAATTGGCCCCACTCTGAAGCTTTCTTT.

This clonotype showed up just a few times. J is TRBJ2-7 and V is TRBV5-6; 7 bases line up with TRBD1. With 4 bases clipped from V and 4 bases from J, the junction kept 8 bases outside the gene matches. The CDR3 loop spans 14 amino acids. From germline, CDR1 is SGHDT and CDR2 YYEEEE. CDR3 coding DNA: TGTGCCAGCAGCGGGGGACAGTCTGTATACGAGCAGTACTTC. The encoded protein is CASSGGQSVYEQYF.

This clonotype occurred many times. The gene calls are TRBV12-3 or TRBV12-4 and TRBJ2-1; D may match TRBD1 or TRBD2 (5 bases each). The CDR3 runs 13 residues. Trimming pared 6 bases from V and 7 bases from J, leaving 13 bases between. This chain's CDR3 is CASRLPWGNEQFF. DNA of the CDR3: TGTGCCAGCAGACTCCCCTGGGGGAATGAGCAGTTCTTC.

This chain uses TRBV7-9 with TRBJ1-1; maybe TRBD1 (5 bases). This CDR3 spans 15 amino acids. CDR1 is SEHNR, CDR2 FQNEAQ, per germline (reference sequence). Trimming pared 6 bases from V and 3 bases from J, leaving 17 bases between. CDR3 nucleotides: TGTGCCAGCAGAACAACGGACAACCTTTACACTGAAGCTTTCTTT. Translating gives CASRTTDNLYTEAFF.

The table lists this clonotype with many counts. The chain carries TRBV7-8 and TRBJ1-1; D is perhaps TRBD1 (5 bases). The germline V and J ends were trimmed by 4 bases and 5 bases, with 17 bases remaining between them. CDR3 length: 15 residues. The germline V gene encodes CDR1 SGHVS and CDR2 FQNEAQ. DNA of the CDR3: TGTGCCAGCAGCTACCTCCAGGGCTCGCGGACTGAAGCTTTCTTT. It yields the protein CASSYLQGSRTEAFF. Supplemented by reference TRBV7-8 and TRBJ1-1, the full variable domain reads GAGVSQSPRYKVAKRGQDVALRCDPISGHVSLFWYQQALGQGPEFLTYFQNEAQLDKSGLPSDRFFAERPEGSVSTLKIQRTQQEDSAVYLCASSYLQGSRTEAFFGQGTRLTVV.

The chain uses TRBV28 and TRBJ2-2; no definite D call. Per the germline V gene, CDR1 is MDHEN and CDR2 is SYDVKM. V lost 3 bases and J lost 0, with 17 bases in between. The length of the CDR3 is 18 residues. CDR3 DNA: TGTGCCAGCAGTTTGGTTCGGTTCGCCAGACCGAACACCGGGGAGCTGTTTTTT. This codes for CASSLVRFARPNTGELFF.

The chain joins TRBV5-4 to TRBJ2-1; no firm D call. The V gene lost 6 bases and the J gene lost 7 bases, with 17 bases spanning the gap. This CDR3 is 14 amino acids long. Germline loops: CDR1 SGHNT, CDR2 YYREEE (reference sequence). The CDR3 DNA reads as TGTGCCAGCACCGACCGGGCCCCATGGAATGAGCAGTTCTTC. Its protein product is CASTDRAPWNEQFF. The whole variable domain, remainder taken from reference TRBV5-4 and TRBJ2-1, is ETGVTQSPTHLIKTRGQQVTLRCSSQSGHNTVSWYQQALGQGPQFIFQYYREEENGRGNFPPRFSGLQFPNYSSELNVNALELDDSALYLCASTDRAPWNEQFFGPGTRLTVL.

The CDR3 spells CSVGGAGGTDTQYF. The CDR3 DNA reads as TGCAGCGTTGGCGGGGCAGGGGGCACAGATACGCAGTATTTT. The rearrangement joins TRBV29-1 to TRBJ2-3; the D gene could be TRBD1 or TRBD2 (6 bases each). Trimming left V 4 bases short and J 1 base short, with 12 bases between. This CDR3 is 14 amino acids long. CDR1 and CDR2 (germline): SQVTM, ANQGSEA.

The V call is TRBV20-1, the J call TRBJ2-1; the D call may be TRBD1 or TRBD2 (5 bases each). Germline CDR1 and CDR2: DFQATT and SNEGSKA (reference sequence). The germline V and J ends were trimmed by 0 bases and 13 bases, with 16 bases remaining between them. This CDR3 has 13 residues. The CDR3 spells CSARDRGPGFQFF. In DNA, the CDR3 is TGCAGTGCTAGAGATCGGGGCCCCGGATTTCAGTTCTTC.

This clonotype is medium-sized (0.01 to 0.1%) by share. The CDR3 region is CASSGRGGASYNEQFF. CDR3 DNA: TGTGCCAGCAGCGGACGCGGGGGAGCCTCCTACAATGAGCAGTTCTTC. The rearrangement joins TRBV9 to TRBJ2-1, with TRBD2 matching over 7 bases. Germline assignment: CDR1 SGDLS and CDR2 YYNGEE. This CDR3 has 16 residues. The junction had 6 bases not matched to a gene; V was cut back by 3 bases and J by 0 bases.

This clonotype was detected a few times. DNA for the CDR3: TGTGCCAGCAGCTCCCCGAGAGGGTTTGGGGAAAAACTGTTTTTT. Residues: CASSSPRGFGEKLFF. The chain uses TRBV7-6 and TRBJ1-4; D is uncertain. CDR1 is SGHVS and CDR2 is FNYEAQ in the germline V gene. There are 15 residues in the CDR3. With 4 bases removed from V and 8 bases from J, the gap between germline ends came to 17 bases. Supplemented by reference TRBV7-6 and TRBJ1-4, the full variable domain reads GAGVSQSPRYKVTKRGQDVALRCDPISGHVSLYWYRQALGQGPEFLTYFNYEAQQDKSGLPNDRFSAERPEGSISTLTIQRTEQRDSAMYRCASSSPRGFGEKLFFGSGTQLSVL.